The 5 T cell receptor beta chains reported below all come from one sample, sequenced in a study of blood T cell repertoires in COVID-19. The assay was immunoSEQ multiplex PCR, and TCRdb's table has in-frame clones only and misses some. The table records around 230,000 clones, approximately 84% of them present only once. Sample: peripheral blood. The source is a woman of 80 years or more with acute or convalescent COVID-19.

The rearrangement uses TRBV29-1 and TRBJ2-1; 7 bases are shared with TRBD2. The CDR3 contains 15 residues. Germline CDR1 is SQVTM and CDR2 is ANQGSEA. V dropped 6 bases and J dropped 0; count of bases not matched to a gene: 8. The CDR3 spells CSVRSGASSYNEQFF. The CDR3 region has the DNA TGCAGCGTCCGAAGCGGGGCCAGCTCCTACAATGAGCAGTTCTTC.

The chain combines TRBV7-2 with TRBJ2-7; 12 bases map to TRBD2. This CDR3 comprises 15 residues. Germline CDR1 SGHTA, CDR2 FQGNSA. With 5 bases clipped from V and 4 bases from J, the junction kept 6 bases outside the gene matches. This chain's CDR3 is CASSPSGGAAYEQYF. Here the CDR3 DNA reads TGTGCCAGCAGCCCTAGCGGGGGGGCCGCTTACGAGCAGTACTTC.

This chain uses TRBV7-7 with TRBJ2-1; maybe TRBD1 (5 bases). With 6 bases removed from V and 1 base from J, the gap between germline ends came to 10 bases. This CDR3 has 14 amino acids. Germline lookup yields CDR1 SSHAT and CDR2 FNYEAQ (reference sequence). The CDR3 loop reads CASSPAGSYNEQFF. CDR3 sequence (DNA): TGTGCCAGCAGTCCTGCAGGGTCCTACAATGAGCAGTTCTTC.

The chain's CDR3 is CASSRGTGELFF. The CDR3 DNA sequence: TGTGCCAGCAGTAGGGGGACCGGGGAGCTGTTTTTT. This rearrangement joins TRBV12-3 or TRBV12-4 to TRBJ2-2; D is possibly TRBD1 (6 bases). The length of the CDR3 is 12 residues. Trimming stripped 5 bases from V and 5 bases from J, with 6 bases between.

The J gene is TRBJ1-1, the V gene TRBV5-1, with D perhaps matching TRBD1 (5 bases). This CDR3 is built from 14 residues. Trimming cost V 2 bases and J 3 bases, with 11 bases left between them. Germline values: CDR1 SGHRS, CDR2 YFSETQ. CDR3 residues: CASSFAGGDTEAFF. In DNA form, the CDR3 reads TGCGCCAGCAGCTTTGCCGGAGGGGACACTGAAGCTTTCTTT.